The 30 T cell receptor beta chains below were found in one sample sequenced in a study of blood T cells in healthy people across ages. A sample-barcoded 5' primer and a J-beta primer mix were used in a second PCR of roughly 7 to 12 cycles. TCRdb redid the calling of the 5' RACE reads with MiXCR, one entry per CDR3 protein. The table includes about 1.6 million distinct CDR3 sequences, around 36% detected once. The sample taken for sequencing was blood. The receptors come from a woman aged 25 to 39 in good health.

With regard to this clonotype: Mismatch with germline at one junction end may stem from a read error. This sequence joins TRBV5-1 and TRBJ2-3; 11 bases map to TRBD2. The CDR3 is made up of 16 amino acids. The germline V gene has CDR1 SGHRS and CDR2 YFSETQ. The CDR3, as DNA: TGCGCCGGCAGCCCGGGACTAGCGGAATTCACAGATACGCAGTATTTT. This encodes CAGSPGLAEFTDTQYF.

This clonotype was counted only a few times. The rearrangement links TRBV6-1 to TRBJ2-3; the match to TRBD1 covers 9 bases. Per germline, CDR1 MNHNS and CDR2 SASEGT. This CDR3 is built from 16 residues. The ends lost 1 base at V and 9 bases at J; junction bases unmatched: 11. CDR3 DNA: TGTGCCAGCAGTGAAGTTAGGGACAGGGAGGCTGGAACGCAGTATTTT. This sequence encodes CASSEVRDREAGTQYF.

V is TRBV5-1 and J is TRBJ2-5; D possibly corresponds to TRBD2 (6 bases). Near its end, the DNA agrees better with TRBJ2-7, so the J call may be wrong. CDR1 and CDR2 from the germline V gene are SGHRS and YFSETQ. This CDR3 has 13 residues. The CDR3 sequence is CASSFGGKGEQYF. The CDR3 coding sequence is TGCGCCAGCAGCTTCGGGGGTAAGGGCGAGCAGTACTTC.

This clonotype was counted many times. The chain combines TRBV24-1 with TRBJ1-2; no clear D. Germline values: CDR1 KGHDR, CDR2 SFDVKD. V lost 3 bases, J lost 2 bases, and 6 bases lay in between. CDR3 length: 13 residues. In nucleotides, the CDR3 is TGTGCCACCAGTGATCACCTAAACTATGGCTACACCTTC. Its protein is CATSDHLNYGYTF.

This clonotype came up many times. J is TRBJ2-1 and V is TRBV13; 14 bases line up with TRBD2. CDR3 length equals 15 residues. Trimming cost V 4 bases and J 11 bases; bases outside gene matches: 7. Germline assignment: CDR1 PRHDT and CDR2 FYEKMQ (reference sequence). For the CDR3, the DNA is TGTGCCAGCAGCTGGGGGACTAGCGGGAGAGGGAAGCAGTTCTTC. Amino acids: CASSWGTSGRGKQFF.

The chain employs TRBV29-1 and TRBJ1-2; D is unclear. The V gene lost 4 bases and the J gene lost 6 bases, with 15 bases spanning the gap. This CDR3 is built from 13 residues. The germline CDR1 and CDR2 sequences are SQVTM and ANQGSEA. CDR3 amino acids: CSVGRRDKDGYTF. CDR3 nucleotide sequence: TGCAGCGTTGGTCGGAGGGATAAAGATGGCTACACCTTC. Using reference TRBV29-1 and TRBJ1-2 for the parts outside the CDR3, the full variable domain is SAVISQKPSRDICQRGTSLTIQCQVDSQVTMMFWYRQQPGQSLTLIATANQGSEATYESGFVIDKFPISRPNLTFSTLTVSNMSPEDSSIYLCSVGRRDKDGYTFGSGTRLTVV.

This chain joins TRBV10-2 and TRBJ2-5; D uncertain. Matching the DNA end better, TRBJ2-7 makes the J call doubtful. The CDR3 sequence is 13 residues long. Germline V gives CDR1 WSHSY, CDR2 SAAADI. CDR3 in amino acids: CASTGSAIYEQYF. CDR3 bases: TGCGCCAGCACCGGTAGTGCTATCTACGAGCAGTACTTC.

This chain uses TRBV7-6 with TRBJ2-3, with D perhaps given as TRBD1 or TRBD2 (5 bases each). Germline V gene lookup returns CDR1 SGHVS and CDR2 FNYEAQ. This CDR3 has 17 amino acids. V lost 4 bases and J 2 bases, leaving 19 bases between the germline ends. CDR3 bases: TGTGCCAGCAGCTCCTATGGCCGGGGCCTCCCCACAGATACGCAGTATTTT. It yields the protein CASSSYGRGLPTDTQYF.

The V call is TRBV25-1, the J call TRBJ2-7; D uncertain. The V end lost 2 bases, the J end lost 5 bases, and 4 bases lay between the germline ends. Germline-derived CDR1 and CDR2 are MGHDK and SYGVNS. The CDR3 runs 11 residues. Here the CDR3 reads CASSEQNEQYF. In DNA, the CDR3 is TGTGCCAGCAGTGAACAGAACGAGCAGTACTTC.

Only a few counts were recorded for this clonotype. Here the CDR3 DNA reads TGTGCCAGCAGCCCTGGCGGTTACTCCTACGAGCAGTACTTC. Its translation: CASSPGGYSYEQYF. The chain couples TRBV14 to TRBJ2-7; D uncertain. This CDR3 is 14 amino acids long. The V end was cut by 4 bases, the J end by 0 bases, with 10 bases between. Germline V gene sequence: CDR1 SGHDN, CDR2 FVKESK.

V and J are TRBV20-1 and TRBJ1-2; TRBD1 matches at 9 bases. V was pared by 7 bases and J by 7 bases, with 7 bases of the junction left unmatched. Germline V gives CDR1 DFQATT, CDR2 SNEGSKA (reference sequence). The CDR3 runs to 12 residues. CDR3 sequence (DNA): TGCAGTGTAGCGGGACAGGGCTTTGGCTACACCTTC. Its translation is CSVAGQGFGYTF.

This clonotype was found a few times. The chain uses TRBV5-6 and TRBJ2-7, with D tentatively TRBD2 (5 bases). Trimming took off 4 bases at V and 0 bases at J, with 14 bases between the two ends. The CDR3 is 15 residues long. Germline V lookup: CDR1 SGHDT, CDR2 YYEEEE. The CDR3 region has the DNA TGTGCCAGCAGCCGAGCCAGCGGTACCTCCTACGAGCAGTACTTC. Amino acid sequence: CASSRASGTSYEQYF.

V gene TRBV11-2 combines with J gene TRBJ2-1; perhaps D is TRBD1 or TRBD2 (5 bases each). CDR1 is SGHAT and CDR2 is FQNNGV in the germline V gene. V was pared by 5 bases and J by 0 bases, with 14 bases between. The CDR3 consists of 16 residues. The CDR3 sequence: CASSQRRGSSYNEQFF. CDR3 DNA sequence: TGTGCCAGCAGCCAACGTCGGGGCAGCTCCTACAATGAGCAGTTCTTC.

The chain joins TRBV20-1 to TRBJ1-6; 9 nucleotides match TRBD1. CDR3 length equals 16 residues. Germline V gene lookup returns CDR1 DFQATT and CDR2 SNEGSKA (reference sequence). In nucleotides, the CDR3 is TGCAGCGCTGTGAGTGTAGGGGACAGGGCTAATTCACCCCTCCACTTT. It translates to CSAVSVGDRANSPLHF.

The chain employs TRBV4-2 and TRBJ2-2, with 8 nucleotides matching TRBD2. The CDR3 extends over 15 amino acids. Trimming took 4 bases from V and 5 from J; bases not matched to a gene: 6. Germline V CDR1 and CDR2: LGHNA, YNFKEQ. CDR3 sequence reads: CASSPEREKTGELFF. The CDR3 bases are TGTGCCAGCAGCCCCGAGCGGGAGAAAACCGGGGAGCTGTTTTTT.

J is TRBJ1-1 and V is TRBV29-1; 11 bases agree with TRBD1. V trimming: 4 bases; J trimming: 5 bases; junction bases outside the gene matches: 3. CDR1 is SQVTM, CDR2 ANQGSEA, per germline. The CDR3 loop spans 13 amino acids. CDR3 region: CSVGGTGGTEAFF. Written as DNA, the CDR3 is TGCAGCGTTGGGGGGACAGGGGGGACTGAAGCTTTCTTT.

This clonotype was found a few times. The V and J genes are TRBV9 and TRBJ1-6; 7 bases are shared with TRBD1. V lost 4 bases to trimming and J lost 12 bases; unmatched junction nucleotides: 7. The CDR3 is 13 amino acids. The germline CDR1 and CDR2 sequences are SGDLS and YYNGEE. The chain's CDR3 is CASSSRDRVPLHF. CDR3 bases: TGTGCCAGCAGCTCCCGAGACAGGGTACCCCTCCACTTT.

V and J are TRBV2 and TRBJ2-1; D not certain. The germline gives CDR1 SNHLY, CDR2 FYNNEI. The CDR3 is made up of 11 amino acids. Trimming left V 1 base short and J 11 bases short, with 6 bases between. CDR3 nucleotides: TGTGCCAGCAGTGAAGAAGATAAGCAGTTCTTC. Translating gives CASSEEDKQFF.

This clonotype showed up just a few times. The chain couples TRBV5-1 to TRBJ2-1; no definite D call. Deletions cut 0 bases from V and 6 bases from J, with 10 bases between. CDR1 and CDR2 (germline): SGHRS, YFSETQ. The CDR3 consists of 14 residues. CDR3 protein: CASSLGLPPNEQFF. The CDR3 DNA is TGCGCCAGCAGCTTGGGACTGCCTCCCAATGAGCAGTTCTTC.

This clonotype was seen many times. The chain is built from TRBV30 and TRBJ1-2; D not certain. This CDR3 is 11 amino acids long. The germline gives CDR1 GTSNPN, CDR2 SVGIG (reference sequence). Trimming took off 4 bases at V and 0 bases at J, with 3 bases between the two ends. The CDR3 DNA sequence: TGTGCCTGGAAACCTAACTATGGCTACACCTTC. Protein: CAWKPNYGYTF.

This clonotype appeared a few times. This chain links TRBV20-1 with TRBJ2-3; tentatively, D is TRBD2 (6 bases). The V gene's germline CDR1 is DFQATT and CDR2 SNEGSKA (reference sequence). The CDR3 length is 15 residues. V was trimmed by 6 bases and J by 0 bases, leaving 16 bases between them. In nucleotides, the CDR3 is TGCAGTGCCATCAGGAGGCTAGCGAGCACAGATACGCAGTATTTT. Its translation is CSAIRRLASTDTQYF.

The chain carries TRBV20-1 and TRBJ1-1; the D gene is possibly TRBD1 (5 bases). This CDR3 has 13 amino acids. Germline lookup yields CDR1 DFQATT and CDR2 SNEGSKA (reference sequence). V lost 7 bases to trimming and J lost 4 bases, with 16 bases between them. The CDR3 loop is CSGVQVVSTEAFF. The CDR3 region has the DNA TGCAGTGGGGTACAGGTTGTCTCCACTGAAGCTTTCTTT.

This clonotype was seen ten or more times. The chain uses TRBV5-1 and TRBJ2-1; TRBD2 matches at 12 bases. The length of the CDR3 is 16 residues. CDR1 SGHRS and CDR2 YFSETQ come from the germline V gene. V shed 0 bases and J 7 bases; nucleotides not matched to a gene: 5. CDR3 DNA: TGCGCCAGCAGCTTGGCTAGCGGGGGGGCCAGGAATGAGCAGTTCTTC. Its translation is CASSLASGGARNEQFF. The full variable domain, completed using reference TRBV5-1 and TRBJ2-1, is KAGVTQTPRYLIKTRGQQVTLSCSPISGHRSVSWYQQTPGQGLQFLFEYFSETQRNKGNFPGRFSGRQFSNSRSEMNVSTLELGDSALYLCASSLASGGARNEQFFGPGTRLTVL.

This clonotype was observed a few times. The V gene is TRBV15, the J gene TRBJ2-3; 7 bases fit TRBD2. Losses at the gene ends were 5 bases for V and 1 base for J; bases not matched to a gene: 6. The germline gives CDR1 LNHNV, CDR2 YYDKDF (reference sequence). This CDR3 contains 15 residues. CDR3 residues: CATSSRGSGTDTQYF. CDR3 DNA: TGTGCCACCAGCTCGCGGGGGAGCGGCACAGATACGCAGTATTTT. Full variable domain (rest looked up from reference TRBV15 and TRBJ2-3): DAMVIQNPRYQVTQFGKPVTLSCSQTLNHNVMYWYQQKSSQAPKLLFHYYDKDFNNEADTPDNFQSRRPNTSFCFLDIRSPGLGDTAMYLCATSSRGSGTDTQYFGPGTRLTVL.

J is TRBJ1-5 and V is TRBV11-2; 9 nucleotides line up with TRBD1. J gave up 1 base and V 8 bases, and 15 bases lay outside the gene matches. Germline CDR1 and CDR2: SGHAT and FQNNGV. The CDR3 is made up of 18 amino acids. The CDR3: CASGWWTGEIGSNQPQHF. CDR3 sequence (DNA): TGTGCCAGCGGATGGTGGACAGGGGAGATTGGGAGCAATCAGCCCCAGCATTTT.

The chain has TRBV7-9 and TRBJ1-5; a possible D gene is TRBD1 (6 bases). The length of the CDR3 is 15 residues. Per the germline V gene, CDR1 is SEHNR and CDR2 is FQNEAQ (reference sequence). The V end lost 5 bases, the J end lost 3 bases, and 14 bases lay between the germline ends. The CDR3 DNA is TGTGCCAGCAGCCCGGGGACATTTTACAATCAGCCCCAGCATTTT. Encoded protein: CASSPGTFYNQPQHF.

The V gene is TRBV7-9, the J gene TRBJ2-5, with 7 bases lining up with TRBD1. J lost 5 bases, V lost 8 bases, and 2 bases had no gene match. CDR1 is SEHNR and CDR2 is FQNEAQ in the germline V gene (reference sequence). The CDR3 spans 11 residues. DNA of the CDR3: TGTGCCAGCGAGGGGGCCGAGACCCAGTACTTC. Its translation: CASEGAETQYF.

This clonotype showed up just a few times. The chain is built from TRBV7-9 and TRBJ2-1, with D perhaps TRBD1 or TRBD2 (5 bases each). The CDR3 has 21 residues. Germline V CDR1 and CDR2: SEHNR, FQNEAQ (reference sequence). Deletions cut 5 bases from V and 5 bases from J, with 34 bases between. The CDR3 sequence: CASSKKGVRVSLNLLNNEQFF. CDR3 DNA sequence: TGTGCCAGCAGCAAAAAAGGGGTGCGGGTTAGCTTAAATCTTTTAAACAATGAGCAGTTCTTC.

This clonotype was counted only a few times. The chain uses TRBV4-1 and TRBJ2-7; D is possibly TRBD2 (6 bases). V lost 1 base and J lost 2, with 21 bases in between. CDR3 length equals 18 residues. CDR1 MGHRA and CDR2 YSYEKL come from the germline V gene. CDR3 region: CASSQVGGLTDLTYEQYF. The DNA of the CDR3 is TGCGCCAGCAGCCAAGTGGGGGGTCTAACCGATTTGACCTACGAGCAGTACTTC.

The J gene is TRBJ2-7, the V gene TRBV11-2; 12 bases fit TRBD2. Per germline, CDR1 SGHAT and CDR2 FQNNGV. This CDR3 spans 19 amino acids. J gave up 9 bases and V 4 bases, and 22 bases lay outside the gene matches. CDR3 in amino acids: CASSSSGLAGTTYSTLQYF. The CDR3 DNA follows: TGTGCCAGCAGCTCCTCGGGACTAGCGGGCACTACGTACTCTACGCTGCAGTACTTC. Complete variable domain (other parts from reference TRBV11-2 and TRBJ2-7): EAGVAQSPRYKIIEKRQSVAFWCNPISGHATLYWYQQILGQGPKLLIQFQNNGVVDDSQLPKDRFSAERLKGVDSTLKIQPAKLEDSAVYLCASSSSGLAGTTYSTLQYFGPGTRLTVT.